Reported below is one TCR beta chain. These data come from a study of T cell clones after liver transplantation. The assay was immunoSEQ multiplex PCR, and TCRdb's table has in-frame clones only and misses some. The table includes 75,000 to 85,000 clones, around 78% detected once. Trimming left V 5 bases short and J 4 bases short, with 11 bases between. The germline V gene has CDR1 SGHTA and CDR2 FQGTGA. The CDR3 extends over 13 amino acids. The TCR comes from a human patient who received a liver transplant. Some T cells may arise from the graft donor. V and J are TRBV7-3 and TRBJ2-5; D perhaps matches TRBD2 (6 bases). Here the sequenced sample was CD4+ T cells from blood, taken at the 22-month timepoint. The CDR3 is CASSLRLGETQYF. Written as DNA, the CDR3 is TGTGCCAGCAGCCTTCGACTAGGAGAGACCCAGTACTTC.